This T cell receptor (beta chain) was retrieved from a study of blood T cells in healthy people across ages. Overall study results and limits: Diversity of TCR beta correlated strongly with naive T cell percentage. Observed TCR beta diversity per million T cells went down as age went up. This fall followed a roughly linear course with age.

CDR1 and CDR2 (germline): MNHEY, SVGAGI. Trimming left V 6 bases short and J 5 bases short, with 16 bases between. The CDR3 is made up of 14 amino acids. Extracted total RNA amounted to at least 5.5 micrograms for each sample. This clonotype was detected only a few times. The target antigen is unknown. Through a sample-barcoded 5' primer and a J-beta primer mix, a second PCR was run for roughly 6 to 11 cycles. Each TCR beta cDNA got a 12-nucleotide random molecular identifier. Using its own MiXCR run on the 5' RACE reads, TCRdb lists one record per CDR3 protein. The repertoire consists of approximately 780,000 distinct CDR3 sequences, with 20% to 30% occurring once and the leading ten covering about 2.9%. The data were also submitted as part of a second study, on T cells of mothers and their children.

This chain links TRBV6-5 with TRBJ1-1; no definite D call. The receptor was derived from a boy under 18 in good health. Sequencing was done on a sample of blood. The CDR3 sequence is CASSPEVRHTEAFF. The CDR3 bases are TGTGCCAGCAGCCCTGAGGTCAGACATACTGAAGCTTTCTTT.